This T cell receptor (beta chain) was retrieved from a study of early T cells in non-severe SARS-CoV-2 infection. Overall study results and limits: VDJdb-based matching was biased toward anti-spike CD8 responses and missed private and CD4 specificities.

Unique molecular identifier tags were affixed to discrete cDNA molecules. Each CDR3 protein gets one entry after TCRdb re-called the 5' RACE reads with MiXCR. The sample yields about 64,000 distinct CDR3 sequences, about 12% seen once. This clonotype was seen at least ten times. What it binds is not known. This receptor was obtained from an adult who was a healthcare worker with PCR-confirmed SARS-CoV-2 infection or an uninfected control (not recorded which). The sample comprised whole blood.

CDR3 bases: TGTGCCACCCTCGCTCCGGGTTCCTACAATGAGCAGTTCTTC. Its protein is CATLAPGSYNEQFF. The chain employs TRBV19 and TRBJ2-1; D is unclear. The CDR3 covers 14 residues. The V and J ends lost 10 bases and 1 base respectively, with 14 bases between them. CDR1 LNHDA and CDR2 SQIVND come from the germline V gene (reference sequence). Full variable domain (outside the CDR3, taken from reference TRBV19 and TRBJ2-1): DGGITQSPKYLFRKEGQNVTLSCEQNLNHDAMYWYRQDPGQGLRLIYYSQIVNDFQKGDIAEGYSVSREKKESFPLTVTSAQKNPTAFYLCATLAPGSYNEQFFGPGTRLTVL.